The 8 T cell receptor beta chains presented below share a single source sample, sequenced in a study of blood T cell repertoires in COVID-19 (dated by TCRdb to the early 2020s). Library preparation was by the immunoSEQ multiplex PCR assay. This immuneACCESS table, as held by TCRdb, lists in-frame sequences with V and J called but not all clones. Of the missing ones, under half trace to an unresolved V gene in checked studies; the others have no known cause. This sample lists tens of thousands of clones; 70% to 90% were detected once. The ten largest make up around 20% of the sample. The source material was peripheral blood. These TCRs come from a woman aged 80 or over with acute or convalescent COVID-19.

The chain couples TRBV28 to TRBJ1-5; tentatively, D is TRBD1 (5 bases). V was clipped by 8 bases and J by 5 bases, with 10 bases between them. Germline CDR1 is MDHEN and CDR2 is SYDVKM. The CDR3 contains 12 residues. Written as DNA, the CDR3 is TGTGCCAGCTCACAGGCTTATCAGCCCCAGCATTTT. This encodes CASSQAYQPQHF.

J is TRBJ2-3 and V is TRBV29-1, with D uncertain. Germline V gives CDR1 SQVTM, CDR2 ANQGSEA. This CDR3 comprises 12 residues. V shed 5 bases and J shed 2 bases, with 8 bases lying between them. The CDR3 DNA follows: TGCAGCGTTTCACTCGCCACAGATACGCAGTATTTT. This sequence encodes CSVSLATDTQYF.

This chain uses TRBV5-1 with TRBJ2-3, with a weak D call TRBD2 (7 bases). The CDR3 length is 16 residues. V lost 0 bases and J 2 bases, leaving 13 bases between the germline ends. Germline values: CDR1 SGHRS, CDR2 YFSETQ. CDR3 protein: CASSLAAGALTDTQYF. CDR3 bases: TGCGCCAGCAGCTTGGCCGCGGGGGCCCTCACAGATACGCAGTATTTT.

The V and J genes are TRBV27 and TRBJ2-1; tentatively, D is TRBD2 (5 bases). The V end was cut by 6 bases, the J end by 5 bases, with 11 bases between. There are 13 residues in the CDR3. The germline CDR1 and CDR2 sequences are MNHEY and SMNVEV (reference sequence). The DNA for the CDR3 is TGTGCCAGCAGCCTGGACTGGAACAATGAGCAGTTCTTC. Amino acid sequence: CASSLDWNNEQFF.

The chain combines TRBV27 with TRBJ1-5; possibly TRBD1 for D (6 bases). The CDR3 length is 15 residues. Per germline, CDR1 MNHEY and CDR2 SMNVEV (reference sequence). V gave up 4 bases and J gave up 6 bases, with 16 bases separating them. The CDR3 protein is CASSSVQGVSQPQHF. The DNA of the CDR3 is TGTGCCAGCAGTTCAGTACAGGGTGTGAGTCAGCCCCAGCATTTT.

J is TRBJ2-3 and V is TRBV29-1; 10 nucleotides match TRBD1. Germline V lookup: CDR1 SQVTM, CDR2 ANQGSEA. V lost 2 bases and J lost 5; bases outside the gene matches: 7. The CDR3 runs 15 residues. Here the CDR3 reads CSVESSTGGGDTQYF. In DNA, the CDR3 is TGCAGCGTTGAATCTTCGACAGGGGGCGGAGATACGCAGTATTTT.

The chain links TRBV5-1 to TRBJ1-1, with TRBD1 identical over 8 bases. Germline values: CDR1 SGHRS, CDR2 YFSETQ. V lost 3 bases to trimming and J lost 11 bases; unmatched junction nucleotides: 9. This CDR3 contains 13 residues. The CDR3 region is CASSSGTGRNAFF. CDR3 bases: TGCGCCAGCAGCTCCGGGACAGGCAGAAATGCTTTCTTT.

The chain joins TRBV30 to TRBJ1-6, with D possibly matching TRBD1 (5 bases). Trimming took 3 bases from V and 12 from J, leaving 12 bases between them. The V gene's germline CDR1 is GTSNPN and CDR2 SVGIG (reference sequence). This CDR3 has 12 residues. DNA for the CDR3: TGTGCCTGGAGCCGGACATCCGGACCCCTCCACTTT. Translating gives CAWSRTSGPLHF.